There are many counts of the clone carrying this T cell receptor (beta chain). This sample stems from a study of glioma-infiltrating T cells. Germline V CDR1 and CDR2: DFQATT, SNEGSKA (reference sequence). V trimming: 0 bases; J trimming: 3 bases; junction bases outside the gene matches: 7. CDR3 length equals 16 residues. TCR alpha and beta CDR3 regions were amplified from RNA using iRepertoire nested multiplex PCR. In TCRdb, the multiplex PCR reads were re-called with MiXCR into one record per CDR3 protein. The sample shows around 97,000 distinct CDR3 sequences, approximately 28% of them seen only once.

The TCR sequence derives from a human donor with low-grade glioma or glioblastoma, undergoing nonglioma brain surgery, or in good health (not recorded which). The sequencing input was glioma tissue, nonneoplastic brain tissue, or PBMCs (not recorded which). This chain uses TRBV20-1 with TRBJ2-1; 8 nucleotides agree with TRBD2. The CDR3 sequence: CSARDSQRGLYNEQFF. CDR3 coding DNA: TGCAGTGCTAGAGATTCCCAGCGGGGGCTCTACAATGAGCAGTTCTTC.